Given below is one T cell receptor beta chain in context. Exclusion of a patient followed from autoimmune disease history or systemic immunosuppression. The data are from a study of OX40 agonist ivuxolimab in advanced cancers. Assay: immunoSEQ multiplex PCR; the TCRdb copy retains only in-frame clones and omits some. The sample consists of 98,000 or so clones, roughly nine tenths of them appearing once. Germline V lookup: CDR1 SGHKS, CDR2 YYEKEE (reference sequence). Losses at the gene ends were 4 bases for V and 3 bases for J; bases not matched to a gene: 8. The length of the CDR3 is 17 residues. The clonotype was recovered from an adult with an advanced solid tumor such as melanoma, head and neck, liver or kidney cancer. Here the sequenced sample was CD4+ or CD8+ T cells sorted from blood, taken in a trial of the OX40 agonist ivuxolimab. The chain combines TRBV5-5 with TRBJ2-7; 15 bases fit TRBD2. The CDR3 region is CASSRGLAGGTLYEQYF. The CDR3 coding sequence is TGTGCCAGCAGCCGGGGACTAGCGGGAGGTACCCTCTACGAGCAGTACTTC. Combining the CDR3 with reference TRBV5-5 and TRBJ2-7 gives the whole variable domain DAGVTQSPTHLIKTRGQQVTLRCSPISGHKSVSWYQQVLGQGPQFIFQYYEKEERGRGNFPDRFSARQFPNYSSELNVNALLLGDSALYLCASSRGLAGGTLYEQYFGPGTRLTVT.